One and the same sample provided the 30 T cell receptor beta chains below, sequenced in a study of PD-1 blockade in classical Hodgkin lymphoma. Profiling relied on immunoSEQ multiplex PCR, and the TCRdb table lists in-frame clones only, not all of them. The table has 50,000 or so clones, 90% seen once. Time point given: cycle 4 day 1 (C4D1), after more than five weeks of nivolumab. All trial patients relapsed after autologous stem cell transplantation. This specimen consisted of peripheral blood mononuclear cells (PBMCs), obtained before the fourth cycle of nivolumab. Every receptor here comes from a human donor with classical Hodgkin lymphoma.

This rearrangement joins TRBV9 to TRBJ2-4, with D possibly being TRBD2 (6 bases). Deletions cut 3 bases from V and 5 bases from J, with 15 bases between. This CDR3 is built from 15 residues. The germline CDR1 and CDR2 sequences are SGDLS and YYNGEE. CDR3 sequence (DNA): TGTGCCAGCAGCGCAACACCGGGACTCCAAAACATTCAGTACTTC. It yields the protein CASSATPGLQNIQYF.

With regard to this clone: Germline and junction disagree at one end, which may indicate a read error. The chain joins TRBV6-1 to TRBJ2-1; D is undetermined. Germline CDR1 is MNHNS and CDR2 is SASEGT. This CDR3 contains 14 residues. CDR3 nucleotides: TGTGCCAGCAGGGAAGAATCCTTTTACAATGAGCAGTTCTTC. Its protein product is CASREESFYNEQFF.

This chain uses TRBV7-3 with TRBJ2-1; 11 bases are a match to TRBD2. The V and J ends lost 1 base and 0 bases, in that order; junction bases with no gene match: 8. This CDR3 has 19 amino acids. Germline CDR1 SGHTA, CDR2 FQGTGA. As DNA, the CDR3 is TGTGCCAGCAGCTTAAGGAGACTAGCGGGACCGAGCTCCTACAATGAGCAGTTCTTC. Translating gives CASSLRRLAGPSSYNEQFF.

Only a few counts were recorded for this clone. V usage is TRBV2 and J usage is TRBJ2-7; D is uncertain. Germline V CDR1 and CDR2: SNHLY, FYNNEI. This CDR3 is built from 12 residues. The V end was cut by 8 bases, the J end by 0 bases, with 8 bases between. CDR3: CASGVSSYEQYF. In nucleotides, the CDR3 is TGTGCCAGCGGGGTGAGCTCCTACGAGCAGTACTTC.

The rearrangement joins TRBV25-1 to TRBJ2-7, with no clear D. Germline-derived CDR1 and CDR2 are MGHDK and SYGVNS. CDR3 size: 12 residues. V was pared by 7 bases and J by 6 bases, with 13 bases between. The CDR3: CASTGLLGEQYF. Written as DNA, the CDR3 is TGTGCCAGCACGGGCCTCCTCGGCGAGCAGTACTTC.

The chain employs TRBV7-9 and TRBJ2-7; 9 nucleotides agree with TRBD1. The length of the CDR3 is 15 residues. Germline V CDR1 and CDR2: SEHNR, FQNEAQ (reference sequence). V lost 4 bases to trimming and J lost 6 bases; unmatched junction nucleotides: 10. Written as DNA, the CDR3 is TGTGCCAGCAGCTCGAGGGGACAGGGTGGTGGCGAGCAGTACTTC. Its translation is CASSSRGQGGGEQYF.

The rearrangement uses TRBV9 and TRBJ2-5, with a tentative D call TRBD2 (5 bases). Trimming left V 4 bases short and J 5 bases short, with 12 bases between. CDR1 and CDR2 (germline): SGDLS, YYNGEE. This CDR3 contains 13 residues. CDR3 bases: TGTGCCAGCAGCCCCCAGGTAGCGGAGACCCAGTACTTC. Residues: CASSPQVAETQYF.

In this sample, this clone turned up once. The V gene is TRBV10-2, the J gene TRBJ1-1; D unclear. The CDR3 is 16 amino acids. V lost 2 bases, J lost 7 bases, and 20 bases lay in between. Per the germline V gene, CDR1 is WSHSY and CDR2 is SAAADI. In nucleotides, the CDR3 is TGCGCCAGCAGTGAGGAGGATCAAGGCACCGCTAGTGAAGCTTTCTTT. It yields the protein CASSEEDQGTASEAFF.

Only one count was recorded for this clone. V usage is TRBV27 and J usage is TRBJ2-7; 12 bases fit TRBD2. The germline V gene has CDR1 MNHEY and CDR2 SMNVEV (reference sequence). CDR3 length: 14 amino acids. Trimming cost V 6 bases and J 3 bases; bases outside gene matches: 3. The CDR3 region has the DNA TGTGCCAGCAGCCGGACTAGCGGGATCTACGAGCAGTACTTC. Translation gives CASSRTSGIYEQYF.

The CDR3 is CASSLPLGQETQYF. The CDR3 DNA follows: TGTGCCAGCAGCTTGCCTTTGGGGCAAGAGACCCAGTACTTC. The rearrangement joins TRBV7-8 to TRBJ2-5; D unresolved. Trimming took off 3 bases at V and 2 bases at J, with 10 bases between the two ends. This CDR3 contains 14 residues. The germline CDR1 and CDR2 sequences are SGHVS and FQNEAQ.

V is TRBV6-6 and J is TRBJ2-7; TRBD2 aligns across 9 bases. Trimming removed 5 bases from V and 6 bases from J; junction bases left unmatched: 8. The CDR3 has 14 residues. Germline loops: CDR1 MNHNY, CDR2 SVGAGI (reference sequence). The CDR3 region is CASSTPSGRTEQYF. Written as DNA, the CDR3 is TGTGCCAGCAGTACCCCGAGCGGGAGGACCGAGCAGTACTTC.

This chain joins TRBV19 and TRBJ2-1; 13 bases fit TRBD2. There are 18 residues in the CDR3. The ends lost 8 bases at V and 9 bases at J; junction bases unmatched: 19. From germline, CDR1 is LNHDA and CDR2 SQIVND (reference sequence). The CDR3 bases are TGTGCCAGTCTAAGGACTAGCGGGAGAGAGGTCCGCTACGGTGAGCAGTTCTTC. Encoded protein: CASLRTSGREVRYGEQFF.

The CDR3 DNA reads TGTGCCAGCAGCGTAGCTGCGGGACTAGCGGGGTACAATGAGCAGTTCTTC. Translation gives CASSVAAGLAGYNEQFF. V gene TRBV9 combines with J gene TRBJ2-1; TRBD2 aligns across 13 bases. Germline V gives CDR1 SGDLS, CDR2 YYNGEE. The CDR3 runs 17 residues. The ends lost 0 bases at V and 4 bases at J; junction bases unmatched: 4.

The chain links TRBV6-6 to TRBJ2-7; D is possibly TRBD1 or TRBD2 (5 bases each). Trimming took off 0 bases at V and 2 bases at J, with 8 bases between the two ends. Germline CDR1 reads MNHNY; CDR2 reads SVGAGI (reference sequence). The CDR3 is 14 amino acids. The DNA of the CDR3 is TGTGCCAGCAGTTACTCGAGGGGTGCCTACGAGCAGTACTTC. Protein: CASSYSRGAYEQYF.

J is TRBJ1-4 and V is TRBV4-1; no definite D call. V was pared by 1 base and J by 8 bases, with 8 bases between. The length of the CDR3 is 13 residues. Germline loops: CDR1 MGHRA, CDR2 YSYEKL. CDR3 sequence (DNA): TGCGCCAGCAGCCAAGTAGAGAGGGAAAAACTGTTTTTT. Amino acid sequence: CASSQVEREKLFF.

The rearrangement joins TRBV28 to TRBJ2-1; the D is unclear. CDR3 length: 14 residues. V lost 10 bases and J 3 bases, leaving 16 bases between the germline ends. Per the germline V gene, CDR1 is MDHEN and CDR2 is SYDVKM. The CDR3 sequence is CATLLVSRYNEQFF. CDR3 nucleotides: TGTGCCACTCTTCTCGTGTCTCGCTACAATGAGCAGTTCTTC. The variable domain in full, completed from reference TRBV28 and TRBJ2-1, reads DVKVTQSSRYLVKRTGEKVFLECVQDMDHENMFWYRQDPGLGLRLIYFSYDVKMKEKGDIPEGYSVSREKKERFSLILESASTNQTSMYLCATLLVSRYNEQFFGPGTRLTVL.

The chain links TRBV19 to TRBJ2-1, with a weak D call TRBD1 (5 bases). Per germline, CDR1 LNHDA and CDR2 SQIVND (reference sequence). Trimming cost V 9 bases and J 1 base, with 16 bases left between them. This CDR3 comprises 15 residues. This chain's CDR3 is CASKDSVGSYNEQFF. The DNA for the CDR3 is TGTGCCAGCAAAGACAGTGTCGGATCCTACAATGAGCAGTTCTTC.

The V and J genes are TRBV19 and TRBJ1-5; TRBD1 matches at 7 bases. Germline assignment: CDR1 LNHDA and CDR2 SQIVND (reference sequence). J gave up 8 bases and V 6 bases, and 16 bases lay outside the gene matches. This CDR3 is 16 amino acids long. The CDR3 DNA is TGTGCCAGTAGCAGCCAGGGGGACCACCCAATGAAGCCCCAGCATTTT. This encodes CASSSQGDHPMKPQHF.

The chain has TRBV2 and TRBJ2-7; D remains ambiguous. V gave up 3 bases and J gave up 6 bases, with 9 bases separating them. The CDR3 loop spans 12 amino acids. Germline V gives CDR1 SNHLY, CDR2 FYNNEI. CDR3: CASSEGRSEQYF. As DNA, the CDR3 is TGTGCCAGCAGTGAGGGAAGGTCCGAGCAGTACTTC.

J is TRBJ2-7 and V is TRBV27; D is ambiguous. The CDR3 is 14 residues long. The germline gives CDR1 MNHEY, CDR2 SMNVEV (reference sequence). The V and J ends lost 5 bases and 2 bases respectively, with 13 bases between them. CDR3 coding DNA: TGTGCCAGCAGTAGCCCGTATCTGACCTACGAGCAGTACTTC. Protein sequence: CASSSPYLTYEQYF.

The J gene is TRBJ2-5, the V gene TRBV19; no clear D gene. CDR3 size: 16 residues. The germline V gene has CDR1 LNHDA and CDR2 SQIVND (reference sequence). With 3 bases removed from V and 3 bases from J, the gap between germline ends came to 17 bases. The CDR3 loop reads CASSILGPVAKETQYF. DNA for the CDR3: TGTGCCAGTAGTATCTTGGGCCCCGTGGCCAAAGAGACCCAGTACTTC.

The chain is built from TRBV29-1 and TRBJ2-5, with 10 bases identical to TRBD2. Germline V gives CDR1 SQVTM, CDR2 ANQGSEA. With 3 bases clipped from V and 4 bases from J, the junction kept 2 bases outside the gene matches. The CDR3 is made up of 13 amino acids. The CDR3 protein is CSVDSGRLETQYF. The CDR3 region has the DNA TGCAGCGTTGATAGCGGGAGGTTAGAGACCCAGTACTTC.

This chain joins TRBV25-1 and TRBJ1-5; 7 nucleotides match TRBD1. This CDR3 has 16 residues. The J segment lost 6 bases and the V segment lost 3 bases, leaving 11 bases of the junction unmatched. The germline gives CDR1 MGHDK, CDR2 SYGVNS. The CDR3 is CASSDRSGGFGQPQHF. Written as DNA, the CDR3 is TGTGCCAGCAGTGACCGATCAGGGGGATTCGGTCAGCCCCAGCATTTT. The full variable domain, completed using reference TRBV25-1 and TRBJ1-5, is EADIYQTPRYLVIGTGKKITLECSQTMGHDKMYWYQQDPGMELHLIHYSYGVNSTEKGDLSSESTVSRIRTEHFPLTLESARPSHTSQYLCASSDRSGGFGQPQHFGDGTRLSIL.

The CDR3 loop is CASSRRDSYNEQFF. For the CDR3, the DNA is TGTGCCAGCAGCAGGCGGGACTCCTACAATGAGCAGTTCTTC. The chain combines TRBV28 with TRBJ2-1; tentative D call: TRBD2 (6 bases). CDR1 and CDR2 (germline): MDHEN, SYDVKM. The CDR3 extends over 14 amino acids. Trimming pared 6 bases from V and 0 bases from J, leaving 9 bases between.

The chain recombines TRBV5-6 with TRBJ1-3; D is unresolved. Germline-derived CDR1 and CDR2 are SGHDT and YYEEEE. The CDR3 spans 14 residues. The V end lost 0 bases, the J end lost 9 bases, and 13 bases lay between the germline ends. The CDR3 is CASSLGTAVITIYF. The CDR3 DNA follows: TGTGCCAGCAGCTTGGGGACCGCCGTTATCACCATATATTTT.

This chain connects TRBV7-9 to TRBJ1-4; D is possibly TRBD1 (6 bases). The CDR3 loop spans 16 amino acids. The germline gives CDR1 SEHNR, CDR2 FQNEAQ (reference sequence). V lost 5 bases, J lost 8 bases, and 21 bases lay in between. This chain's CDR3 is CASSTVRWSGGEKLFF. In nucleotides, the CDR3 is TGTGCCAGCAGCACGGTGAGGTGGTCGGGGGGCGAAAAACTGTTTTTT.

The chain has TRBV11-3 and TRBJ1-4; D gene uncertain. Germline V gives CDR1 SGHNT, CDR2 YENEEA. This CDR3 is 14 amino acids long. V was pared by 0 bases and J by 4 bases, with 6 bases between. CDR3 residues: CASSLETVNEKLFF. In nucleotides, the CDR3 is TGTGCCAGCAGCTTAGAAACCGTTAATGAAAAACTGTTTTTT.

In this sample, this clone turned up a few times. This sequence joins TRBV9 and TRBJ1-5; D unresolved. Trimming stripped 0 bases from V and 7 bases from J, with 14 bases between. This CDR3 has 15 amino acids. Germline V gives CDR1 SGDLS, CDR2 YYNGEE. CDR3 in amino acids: CASSVEGAAGQPQHF. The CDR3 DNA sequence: TGTGCCAGCAGCGTAGAGGGCGCCGCTGGGCAGCCCCAGCATTTT.

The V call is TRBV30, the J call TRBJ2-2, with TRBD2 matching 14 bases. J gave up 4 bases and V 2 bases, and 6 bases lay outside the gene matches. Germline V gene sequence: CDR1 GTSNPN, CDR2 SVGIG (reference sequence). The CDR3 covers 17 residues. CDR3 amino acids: CAWSPGTSGSRTGELFF. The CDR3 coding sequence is TGTGCCTGGAGTCCCGGGACTAGCGGGAGTCGCACCGGGGAGCTGTTTTTT.

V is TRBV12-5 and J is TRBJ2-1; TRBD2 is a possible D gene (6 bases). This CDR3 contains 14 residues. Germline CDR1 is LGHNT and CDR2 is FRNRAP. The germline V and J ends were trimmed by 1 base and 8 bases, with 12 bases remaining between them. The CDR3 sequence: CASGLGLGGHEQFF. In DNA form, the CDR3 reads TGTGCTAGTGGTTTGGGACTAGGTGGGCATGAGCAGTTCTTC.